This is a list of T cell receptor beta chains from one sample in a study of CXCR3-negative and CXCR3-positive naive CD8 T cells. TCRdb reprocessed the 5' RACE reads; each CDR3 protein has one entry and no DNA is given. There are under 9,000 distinct CDR3 sequences in the sample, with 1.3% to 1.5% held by the top ten. The sample taken for sequencing was naive CXCR3+ CD8+ T cells from blood. These receptors originate from a human donor in good health. Some clones in this sample may be carry-over from other donors' samples. Both conserved end residues are part of each CDR3. Clone size is stated in some rows and not others, as once, few, many or a class when expanded.

>.|TRBV10-3|TRBJ2-7
CATQSGTGYEQYF
>.|TRBV28|TRBJ2-7
CASSGRQSWEQYF
>medium-sized|TRBV29-1|TRBJ2-7
CSVMPGQYSYEQYF
>.|TRBV7-9|TRBJ2-7
CASSGTSYEQYF
>.|TRBV9|TRBJ1-1
CASEAHTGGTEAFF
>medium-sized|TRBV29-1|TRBJ2-5
CSVISGSRETQYF
>medium-sized|TRBV27|TRBJ1-2
CASSLSPGGQLNYGYTF
>medium-sized|TRBV12-3/TRBV12-4|TRBJ2-1
CASSPEGSGRNEQFF
>.|TRBV7-9|TRBJ2-5
CASSLWQQETQYF
>medium-sized|TRBV19|TRBJ2-5
CASSTFGSQETQYF
>medium-sized|TRBV29-1|TRBJ2-2
CSVASTGELFF
>.|TRBV6-2/TRBV6-3|TRBJ2-1
CASSPGLAGYSYNEQFF
>.|TRBV23-1|TRBJ1-6
CASSQPVSYNSPLHF
>medium-sized|TRBV27|TRBJ2-4
CASSPRDAGVVDIQYF
>medium-sized|TRBV6-5|TRBJ2-7
CASSYSSGTATYEQYF
>medium-sized|TRBV12-3/TRBV12-4|TRBJ2-5
CASSALSTGQETQYF